This T cell receptor beta chain was sequenced for a study of early T cells in non-severe SARS-CoV-2 infection. General study findings and limits: CD4 and private specificities were missed by VDJdb matching, which favored anti-spike CD8 responses.

Each single cDNA molecule received a unique molecular identifier. MiXCR, run by TCRdb on the 5' RACE reads, gives a single entry per CDR3 protein. The data show about 52,000 distinct CDR3 sequences, 9.5% to 12% seen once. CDR1 is SGHRS, CDR2 YFSETQ, per germline. V was trimmed by 0 bases and J by 5 bases, leaving 10 bases between them. The CDR3 consists of 14 residues. This clonotype showed up many times. Its antigen remains unidentified. Source material: whole blood. The chain joins TRBV5-1 to TRBJ2-3, with unresolved D. This TCR was recovered from an adult who was a healthcare worker with PCR-confirmed SARS-CoV-2 infection or an uninfected control (not recorded which). CDR3 protein: CASSLEGRQDTQYF. The CDR3 region has the DNA TGCGCCAGCAGCTTGGAGGGTAGACAAGATACGCAGTATTTT.